This T cell receptor (beta chain) was observed in a study of T cell changes during pregnancy in multiple sclerosis. The protocol was immunoSEQ multiplex PCR, while the TCRdb copy is restricted to in-frame clones and leaves out a portion. Of more than 20,000 clones in the sample, more than 85% were seen once. The CDR3 runs to 15 residues. Per germline, CDR1 MNHNY and CDR2 SVGAGI (reference sequence). Trimming shortened V by 11 bases and J by 4 bases, and 23 bases separated the two germline ends. The specimen comprised CD4+ T cells from peripheral blood mononuclear cells, sampled after pregnancy. The clonotype was recovered from a female donor in good health, enrolled as a control in a pregnancy study. The chain couples TRBV6-6 to TRBJ1-1; D possibly corresponds to TRBD1 (5 bases). The CDR3 loop reads CASRGTREGITEAFF. CDR3 in DNA: TGTGCCTCTCGGGGAACAAGGGAGGGGATCACTGAAGCTTTCTTT.